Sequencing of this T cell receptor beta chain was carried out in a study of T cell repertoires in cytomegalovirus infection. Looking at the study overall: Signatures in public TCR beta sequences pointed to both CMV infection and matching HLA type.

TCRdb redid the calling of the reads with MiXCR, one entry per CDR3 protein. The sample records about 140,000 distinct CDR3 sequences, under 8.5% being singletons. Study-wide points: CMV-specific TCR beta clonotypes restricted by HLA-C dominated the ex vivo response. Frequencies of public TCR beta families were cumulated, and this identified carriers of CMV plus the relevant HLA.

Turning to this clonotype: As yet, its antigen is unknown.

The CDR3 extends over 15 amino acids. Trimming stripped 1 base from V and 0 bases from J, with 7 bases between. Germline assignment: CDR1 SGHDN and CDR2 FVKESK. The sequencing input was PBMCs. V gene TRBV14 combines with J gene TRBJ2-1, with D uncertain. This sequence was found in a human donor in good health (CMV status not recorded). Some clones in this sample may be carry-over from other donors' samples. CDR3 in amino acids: CASSQGTSSYNEQFF. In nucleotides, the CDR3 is TGTGCCAGCAGCCAAGGTACGAGCTCCTACAATGAGCAGTTCTTC.